This T cell receptor beta chain was observed in a study of shared clonotypes between healthy human individuals. Germline V lookup: CDR1 MDHEN, CDR2 SYDVKM. The CDR3 sequence is 18 residues long. V shed 5 bases and J 1 base; nucleotides not matched to a gene: 12. At least ten counts were recorded for this clone. Other DNA sequences in this specimen translate into the identical CDR3. The assay used deep level. This table comes from immunoSEQ multiplex PCR, and its TCRdb copy is limited to in-frame clones, with some not included. The sample carries about 1 million clones, approximately 80% recorded once. The V gene is TRBV28, the J gene TRBJ2-2, with 8 bases aligning to TRBD2. Material for sequencing was memory CD4+ T cells from PBMCs. Subset indicated: CD45RA-negative fraction. This TCR was recovered from a man aged 18 to 30 in good health. Some clones in this sample may be carry-over from other donors' samples. The CDR3 DNA reads as TGTGCCAGCAGTCTTCGACTCGACAGCGGGGGGAACACCGGGGAGCTGTTTTTT. This encodes CASSLRLDSGGNTGELFF.